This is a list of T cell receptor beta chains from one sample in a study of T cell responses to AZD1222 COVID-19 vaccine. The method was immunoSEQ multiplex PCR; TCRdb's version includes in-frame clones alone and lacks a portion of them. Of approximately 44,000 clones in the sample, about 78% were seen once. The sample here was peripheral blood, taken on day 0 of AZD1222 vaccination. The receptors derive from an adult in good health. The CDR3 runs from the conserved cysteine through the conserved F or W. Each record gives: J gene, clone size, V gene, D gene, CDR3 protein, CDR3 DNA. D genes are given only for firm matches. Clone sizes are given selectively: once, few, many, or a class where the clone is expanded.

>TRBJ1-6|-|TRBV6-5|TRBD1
CASSPTGTVFSPLHF
TGTGCCAGTTCCCCGACCGGGACAGTGTTCTCACCCCTCCACTTT
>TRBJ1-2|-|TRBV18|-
CASSPGQGPHYGYTF
TGTGCCAGCTCCCCGGGGCAGGGACCCCACTATGGCTACACCTTC
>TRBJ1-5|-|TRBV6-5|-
CASSLNSNQPQHF
TGTGCCAGCAGCCTGAATAGCAATCAGCCCCAGCATTTT
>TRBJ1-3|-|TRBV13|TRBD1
CASSIDRGFGNTIYF
TGTGCCAGCAGCATCGACAGGGGCTTTGGAAACACCATATATTTT
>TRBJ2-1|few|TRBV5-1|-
CASSPDNNEQFF
TGCGCCAGCAGCCCGGACAACAATGAGCAGTTCTTC
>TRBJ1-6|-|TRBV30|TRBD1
CAYAGTGPNSPLHF
TGTGCCTACGCTGGGACAGGGCCGAACTCACCCCTCCACTTT
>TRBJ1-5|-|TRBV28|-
CASIRGWGQGSNQPQHF
TGTGCCAGCATAAGGGGTTGGGGGCAGGGAAGCAATCAGCCCCAGCATTTT
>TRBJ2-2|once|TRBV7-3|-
CASSLTEGAGELFF
TGTGCCAGCAGCTTAACGGAGGGTGCCGGGGAGCTGTTTTTT
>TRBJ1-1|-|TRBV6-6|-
CASSRIPAAFF
TGTGCCAGCTCAAGGATTCCAGCAGCTTTCTTT
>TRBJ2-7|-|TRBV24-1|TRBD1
CATSDADRGYEQYF
TGTGCCACCAGTGACGCGGACAGGGGGTACGAGCAGTACTTC
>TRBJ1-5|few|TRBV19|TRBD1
CASSNAAGGSSNQPQHF
TGTGCCAGTAGTAACGCGGCAGGGGGCTCGAGCAATCAGCCCCAGCATTTT
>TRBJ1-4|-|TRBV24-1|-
CATSVFGAAPTTALATNEKLFF
TGTGCCACCAGTGTTTTTGGAGCCGCCCCAACGACAGCGTTGGCAACTAATGAAAAACTGTTTTTT
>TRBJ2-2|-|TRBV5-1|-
CASSSGSYTGELFF
TGCGCCAGCAGCTCCGGATCTTACACCGGGGAGCTGTTTTTT
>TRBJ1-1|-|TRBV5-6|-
CASSLWGPGGTEAFF
TGTGCCAGCAGCTTGTGGGGGCCTGGAGGCACTGAAGCTTTCTTT
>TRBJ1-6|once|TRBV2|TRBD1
CASSDGTGGFLSSYNSPLHF
TGTGCCAGCAGCGACGGGACAGGGGGCTTCCTGAGCTCCTATAATTCACCCCTCCACTTT
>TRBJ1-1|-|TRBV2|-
CASRRGVNTEAFF
TGTGCCAGCAGACGGGGAGTGAACACTGAAGCTTTCTTT
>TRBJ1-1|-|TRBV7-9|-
CASSPRGGTNTEAFF
TGTGCCAGCAGCCCCCGAGGGGGGACCAACACTGAAGCTTTCTTT
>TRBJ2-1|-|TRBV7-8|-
CASSKDRLNEQFF
TGTGCCAGCAGCAAAGACAGACTGAATGAGCAGTTCTTC
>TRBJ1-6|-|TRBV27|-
CASSLRDPYNGSPLHF
TGTGCCAGCAGTTTAAGGGACCCCTACAATGGTTCACCCCTCCACTTT
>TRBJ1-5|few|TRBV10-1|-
CARLLGNQPQHF
TGCGCCAGGCTATTGGGGAATCAGCCCCAGCATTTT
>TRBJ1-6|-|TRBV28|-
CASSLGVYNSPLHF
TGTGCCAGCAGTTTAGGGGTGTATAATTCACCCCTCCACTTT
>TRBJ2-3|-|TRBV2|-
CASKGGIGTDTQYF
TGTGCCAGCAAGGGGGGAATAGGCACAGATACGCAGTATTTT
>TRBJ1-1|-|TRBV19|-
CASSIDIEGNTEAFF
TGTGCCAGTAGTATAGATATAGAGGGGAACACTGAAGCTTTCTTT
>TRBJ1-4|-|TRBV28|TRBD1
CASSGRGPTNEKLFF
TGTGCCAGCAGTGGCAGGGGGCCCACTAATGAAAAACTGTTTTTT
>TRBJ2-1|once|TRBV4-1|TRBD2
CASSQPSGERGAKNEQFF
TGCGCCAGCAGCCAACCCTCGGGTGAGCGGGGGGCTAAGAATGAGCAGTTCTTC
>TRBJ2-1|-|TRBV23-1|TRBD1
CASSLTSRDRGSRSYNEQFF
TGCGCCAGCAGTCTTACGTCCCGGGACAGGGGAAGCCGCTCCTACAATGAGCAGTTCTTC
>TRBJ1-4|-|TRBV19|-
CASRHGLTNEKLFF
TGTGCCAGTCGTCACGGACTTACTAATGAAAAACTGTTTTTT
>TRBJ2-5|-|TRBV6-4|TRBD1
CASSASGTGLETQYF
TGTGCCAGCAGTGCCTCCGGGACAGGGCTAGAGACCCAGTACTTC
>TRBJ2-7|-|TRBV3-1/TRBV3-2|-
CASSQRQGPYEQYF
TGTGCCAGCAGCCAACGGCAGGGTCCCTACGAGCAGTACTTC
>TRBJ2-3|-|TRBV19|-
CANWRSSLGKTDTQYF
TGTGCGAATTGGCGGTCATCATTGGGGAAGACAGATACGCAGTATTTT
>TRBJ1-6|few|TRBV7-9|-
CASSPTNNPNSPLHF
TGTGCCAGCAGCCCCACCAACAACCCTAATTCACCCCTCCACTTT
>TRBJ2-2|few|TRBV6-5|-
CASLQESNTGELFF
TGTGCCAGCCTCCAGGAGTCGAACACCGGGGAGCTGTTTTTT
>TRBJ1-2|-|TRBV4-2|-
CASSQEGSNWDYGYTF
TGTGCCAGCAGCCAAGAGGGCAGCAATTGGGACTATGGCTACACCTTC
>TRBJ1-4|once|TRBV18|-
CASSPGTSDEKLFF
TGTGCCAGCTCACCCGGGACATCGGATGAAAAACTGTTTTTT
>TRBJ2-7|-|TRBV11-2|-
CASSLDEVGEQYF
TGTGCCAGCAGCTTAGACGAGGTCGGCGAGCAGTACTTC
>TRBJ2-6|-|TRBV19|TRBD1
CASSIGRTGGSGANVLTF
TGTGCCAGTAGTATAGGGCGAACAGGGGGATCCGGGGCCAACGTCCTGACTTTC
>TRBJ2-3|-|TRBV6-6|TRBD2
CASRRAGGGTDTQYF
TGTGCCAGCAGGCGAGCGGGGGGCGGCACAGATACGCAGTATTTT